Each of the 5 T cell receptor beta chains below was sequenced from the same sample in a study of CD8 T cells in ankylosing spondylitis. TCRdb ran MiXCR on the 5' RACE reads and lists one entry per CDR3 protein. The sample has 200,000 to 300,000 distinct CDR3 sequences; approximately 9% are singletons. The sequencing input was blood, either unsorted or a sorted T cell fraction (not recorded which). The receptors derive from a male donor with ankylosing spondylitis or in good health (not recorded which).

This clonotype was recorded at least ten times. This sequence joins TRBV20-1 and TRBJ2-7; D possibly corresponds to TRBD2 (6 bases). Looked up from germline, CDR1 is DFQATT and CDR2 is SNEGSKA (reference sequence). The CDR3 has 14 amino acids. V was cut by 4 bases and J by 7 bases, with 20 bases left in between. CDR3 sequence reads: CSAISGTARGEQYF. CDR3 bases: TGCAGTGCTATTTCAGGGACTGCACGTGGTGAGCAGTACTTC.

The table lists this clonotype with a few counts. The CDR3 loop is CASSPTGLVPGELFF. DNA for the CDR3: TGTGCCAGCAGTCCTACAGGGTTGGTCCCCGGGGAGCTGTTTTTT. The rearrangement joins TRBV6-2 or TRBV6-3 to TRBJ2-2; D may be TRBD1 (6 bases). The CDR3 extends over 15 amino acids. Deletions cut 5 bases from V and 6 bases from J, with 16 bases between. CDR1 is MNHEY, CDR2 SVGEGT, per germline.

This clonotype was seen only a few times. The chain carries TRBV21-1 and TRBJ1-5. TRBV21-1 is a listed pseudogene. The CDR3 consists of 15 residues. CDR3 sequence: CASSTRSASNQPQHF. The CDR3 nucleotides are TGTGCCAGCAGCACCCGTTCAGCTAGCAATCAGCCCCAGCATTTT.

In the case of this clonotype: A much more abundant neighbour one base away suggests this may be a read error. The chain uses TRBV20-1 and TRBJ1-3; unclear D gene. Germline V gene data show CDR1 as DFQATT and CDR2 as SNEGSKA (reference sequence). The CDR3 is made up of 12 amino acids. CDR3 sequence (DNA): TGCAGTGCCGGAGATTCTGGAAACCCCATATATTTT. Its translation is CSAGDSGNPIYF.

In DNA form, the CDR3 reads TGCAGTGCTAGTATGGCGCGAGCCTACAATGAGCAGTTCTTC. Protein sequence: CSASMARAYNEQFF. V usage is TRBV20-1 and J usage is TRBJ2-1; D is unclear. The germline V and J ends were trimmed by 3 bases and 2 bases, with 11 bases remaining between them. Germline loops: CDR1 DFQATT, CDR2 SNEGSKA (reference sequence). The CDR3 is 14 amino acids.